One TCR beta chain is described in this entry. What it recognizes is unknown. The entirety of the isolated RNA underwent reverse transcription, so expressed TCRB transcripts were sequenced. Clones were sequenced by immunoSEQ multiplex PCR, and TCRdb holds only the in-frame ones, with some missing. The data show 160,000 or so clones, 50% to 70% seen once. The germline V gene has CDR1 KGHSH and CDR2 LQKENI. With V trimmed by 10 bases and J by 5 bases, 12 bases remained unmatched. This CDR3 comprises 15 residues. The entry originates in a study of beta chain features in type 1 diabetes. Overall study findings and caveats: Type 1 diabetes patients had TCRB CDR3s that were shorter (moderately but significantly so) in all four CD4+ subsets.

Purity above 95% was achieved in all sorted populations. This chain connects TRBV18 to TRBJ2-5; 11 bases are a match to TRBD1. Material: naive CD4+ T cells from blood. This TCR came from a man younger than 40 with type 1 diabetes. CDR3 nucleotides: TGTGCCACCTACAACGGACAGGGGGCTTGGGAGACCCAGTACTTC. This translates into CATYNGQGAWETQYF.